Presented here are 27 T cell receptor beta chains from one specimen sequenced in a study of identical twins. TCRdb itself ran the 5' RACE reads through MiXCR, one entry per CDR3 protein. The profile shows around 960,000 distinct CDR3 sequences, approximately 13% of them singletons. The same data also contributed to another study, on yellow fever vaccine responses in identical twins.

Sequenced input: PBMCs. Every receptor here comes from a woman aged 18-30 years in good health.

The V and J genes are TRBV5-1 and TRBJ2-2; the D is unclear. Germline CDR1 and CDR2: SGHRS and YFSETQ. The V gene lost 3 bases and the J gene lost 9 bases, with 12 bases spanning the gap. The CDR3 consists of 13 residues. In DNA, the CDR3 is TGCGCCAGCAGCTCCCGACCTGACCGGGAGCTGTTTTTT. Protein product: CASSSRPDRELFF.

This clonotype was detected only a few times. The J gene is TRBJ1-1, the V gene TRBV20-1; D gene uncertain. V lost 7 bases and J lost 0, with 9 bases in between. Germline CDR1 reads DFQATT; CDR2 reads SNEGSKA (reference sequence). The CDR3 sequence is 12 residues long. As DNA, the CDR3 is TGCAGTGTCCCGGCGGTGAACACTGAAGCTTTCTTT. It specifies CSVPAVNTEAFF.

The V gene is TRBV12-5, the J gene TRBJ2-3, with D possibly being TRBD1 (5 bases). The CDR3 length is 12 residues. With 7 bases removed from V and 4 bases from J, the gap between germline ends came to 9 bases. CDR1 LGHNT and CDR2 FRNRAP come from the germline V gene. This CDR3 reads CASVQDPDTQYF. The CDR3 bases are TGTGCTAGTGTACAGGACCCAGATACGCAGTATTTT. The full variable domain, in which reference TRBV12-5 and TRBJ2-3 provide the parts outside the CDR3, is DARVTQTPRHKVTEMGQEVTMRCQPILGHNTVFWYRQTMMQGLELLAYFRNRAPLDDSGMPKDRFSAEMPDATLATLKIQPSEPRDSAVYFCASVQDPDTQYFGPGTRLTVL.

The chain recombines TRBV13 with TRBJ2-1; TRBD1 aligns across 9 bases. Germline values: CDR1 PRHDT, CDR2 FYEKMQ (reference sequence). The CDR3 runs 16 residues. V lost 6 bases, J lost 7 bases, and 13 bases stayed unmatched. CDR3 residues: CASSLTRDRDLNEQFF. CDR3 nucleotide sequence: TGTGCCAGCAGTCTCACCCGGGACAGGGATTTGAATGAGCAGTTCTTC.

This clonotype was recorded a few times. V and J are TRBV7-9 and TRBJ2-7; 7 nucleotides match TRBD1. The germline V gene has CDR1 SEHNR and CDR2 FQNEAQ (reference sequence). The V and J ends lost 4 bases and 2 bases, in that order; junction bases with no gene match: 8. The CDR3 has 15 amino acids. The CDR3 bases are TGTGCCAGCAGCTCCTCCGGGACAGAGCCCTACGAGCAGTACTTC. It encodes CASSSSGTEPYEQYF.

The chain uses TRBV10-3 and TRBJ2-7; D gene uncertain. Germline V gene sequence: CDR1 ENHRY, CDR2 SYGVKD. The CDR3 has 14 amino acids. V was cut by 3 bases and J by 0 bases, with 9 bases left in between. CDR3 nucleotide sequence: TGTGCCATCAGTGAAAGGGCGCCCTCCTACGAGCAGTACTTC. Translated: CAISERAPSYEQYF.

This chain uses TRBV28 with TRBJ2-1; D is perhaps TRBD2 (6 bases). V lost 8 bases to trimming and J lost 1 base, with 12 bases between them. This CDR3 region has 14 residues. Germline-derived CDR1 and CDR2 are MDHEN and SYDVKM. The CDR3 bases are TGTGCCAGCCAGCCGGGACTTTCCTACAATGAGCAGTTCTTC. Translation: CASQPGLSYNEQFF.

This clonotype occurred a few times. The chain's CDR3 is CASSQVSFRTDTQYF. The DNA for the CDR3 is TGTGCCAGCAGCCAAGTGTCTTTTCGCACAGATACGCAGTATTTT. V is TRBV3-1 and J is TRBJ2-3; no clear D gene. The CDR3 spans 15 residues. Germline V gives CDR1 LGHDT, CDR2 YNNKEL (reference sequence). The germline V and J ends were trimmed by 1 base and 1 base, with 9 bases remaining between them.

This clonotype has more than one count but fewer than ten. The chain combines TRBV7-9 with TRBJ2-7; D not resolved. The ends were cut back, 4 bases at V and 7 bases at J, with 14 bases in the middle. CDR1 is SEHNR and CDR2 is FQNEAQ in the germline V gene (reference sequence). CDR3 length: 13 residues. The CDR3 reads CASSSDRVGEQYF. CDR3 nucleotides: TGTGCCAGCAGCTCGGACCGGGTTGGGGAGCAGTACTTC.

This clonotype was counted a few times. The rearrangement joins TRBV11-2 to TRBJ2-5, with 13 bases that match TRBD2. The CDR3 runs 15 residues. CDR1 and CDR2 (germline): SGHAT, FQNNGV. Losses at the gene ends were 3 bases for V and 6 bases for J; bases not matched to a gene: 4. This chain's CDR3 is CASSLGLAGLKTQYF. The DNA for the CDR3 is TGTGCCAGCAGCTTGGGACTAGCGGGATTAAAGACCCAGTACTTC.

The chain links TRBV28 to TRBJ2-3; possible D gene TRBD2, 5 bases. CDR1 and CDR2 from the germline V gene are MDHEN and SYDVKM. Between the trimmed V and J ends, which lost 7 bases and 4 bases, there was a span of 12 bases. The CDR3 consists of 13 residues. The CDR3 spells CASTTGGPDTQYF. CDR3 nucleotide sequence: TGTGCCAGCACAACCGGCGGGCCAGATACGCAGTATTTT.

This clonotype has only a few counts. This chain links TRBV2 with TRBJ2-5, with 12 positions matching TRBD2. CDR3 size: 15 residues. Germline V lookup: CDR1 SNHLY, CDR2 FYNNEI. V lost 1 base, J lost 5 bases, and 2 bases stayed unmatched. CDR3 nucleotides: TGTGCCAGCAGTGAAGGACTAGCGGGGGTCGAGACCCAGTACTTC. It codes for CASSEGLAGVETQYF.

This chain links TRBV27 with TRBJ2-6, with 9 bases matching TRBD1. The CDR3 has 17 amino acids. After removal of 5 bases from V and 3 bases from J, the junction contained 8 bases not matched to a gene. Germline V gives CDR1 MNHEY, CDR2 SMNVEV (reference sequence). CDR3 sequence (DNA): TGTGCCAGCAGTCCCCGGACAGGGGTTCGTGGGGCCAACGTCCTGACTTTC. It specifies CASSPRTGVRGANVLTF.

This clonotype was observed a few times. The chain is built from TRBV11-1 and TRBJ1-5; 7 bases map to TRBD1. Germline CDR1 and CDR2: SGHAT and FQDESV (reference sequence). The CDR3 consists of 18 residues. V dropped 1 base and J dropped 1; count of bases not matched to a gene: 10. The CDR3 DNA sequence: TGTGCCAGCAGCTTAGTAGGTTTCGGACAGGCGAGCAATCAGCCCCAGCATTTT. It specifies CASSLVGFGQASNQPQHF.

The chain recombines TRBV27 with TRBJ1-1; D remains unclear. CDR1 MNHEY and CDR2 SMNVEV come from the germline V gene (reference sequence). This CDR3 is 11 amino acids long. V was cut by 8 bases and J by 7 bases, with 11 bases left in between. CDR3 sequence reads: CASALGGEAFF. The CDR3 nucleotides are TGTGCCAGCGCCCTGGGAGGTGAAGCTTTCTTT.

The gene calls are TRBV28 and TRBJ2-6, with TRBD1 matching over 10 bases. The CDR3 sequence is 16 residues long. Germline V gene sequence: CDR1 MDHEN, CDR2 SYDVKM. Trimming removed 6 bases from V and 4 bases from J; junction bases left unmatched: 6. The CDR3 is CASRQTGGVGANVLTF. In nucleotides, the CDR3 is TGTGCCAGCAGACAGACAGGGGGCGTGGGGGCCAACGTCCTGACTTTC.

This clonotype has ten or more counts. V is TRBV12-5 and J is TRBJ1-2; D gene uncertain. With 0 bases removed from V and 6 bases from J, the gap between germline ends came to 11 bases. CDR3 length equals 14 residues. Looked up from germline, CDR1 is LGHNT and CDR2 is FRNRAP. CDR3 coding DNA: TGTGCTAGTGGTTTGGTTGCAGGTCGACATGGCTACACCTTC. The encoded protein is CASGLVAGRHGYTF.

This clonotype showed up many times. The chain employs TRBV20-1 and TRBJ2-2; 7 nucleotides agree with TRBD1. V shed 1 base, J shed 4 bases, and the junction held 9 bases outside the gene matches. CDR1 DFQATT and CDR2 SNEGSKA come from the germline V gene (reference sequence). This CDR3 is 16 amino acids long. The CDR3 spells CSARVSGQYLTGELFF. CDR3 DNA: TGCAGTGCTAGAGTATCGGGACAGTACCTCACCGGGGAGCTGTTTTTT.

The chain employs TRBV9 and TRBJ2-7, with TRBD2 matching 7 bases. V shed 3 bases and J 4 bases; nucleotides not matched to a gene: 13. The CDR3 sequence is 16 residues long. In germline, CDR1 is SGDLS, CDR2 YYNGEE. CDR3 nucleotide sequence: TGTGCCAGCAGCGAACTAGGACTAGAGGCCCGGTACGAGCAGTACGTC. Translation gives CASSELGLEARYEQYV.

The chain links TRBV5-1 to TRBJ2-3; 10 nucleotides line up with TRBD1. The CDR3 sequence is 16 residues long. Per the germline V gene, CDR1 is SGHRS and CDR2 is YFSETQ. V was pared by 4 bases and J by 2 bases, with 7 bases of the junction left unmatched. For the CDR3, the DNA is TGCGCCAGCAGCACCGGGACAGGGGACATCACAGATACGCAGTATTTT. It specifies CASSTGTGDITDTQYF.

V and J are TRBV11-2 and TRBJ2-1, with D unclear. Germline V gene data show CDR1 as SGHAT and CDR2 as FQNNGV. Deletions cut 3 bases from V and 4 bases from J, with 10 bases between. CDR3 length equals 14 residues. CDR3 DNA: TGTGCCAGCAGCTTCGGAGACACATACAATGAGCAGTTCTTC. Protein: CASSFGDTYNEQFF.

The table lists this clonotype with a few counts. The gene calls are TRBV5-5 and TRBJ1-2, with D possibly matching TRBD1 (5 bases). The CDR3 has 15 amino acids. Trimming left V 0 bases short and J 4 bases short, with 13 bases between. Germline CDR1 reads SGHKS; CDR2 reads YYEKEE (reference sequence). CDR3 sequence reads: CASSLVLGQGYGYTF. CDR3 nucleotide sequence: TGTGCCAGCAGCTTGGTACTAGGTCAGGGCTATGGCTACACCTTC.

This clonotype was seen a handful of times. CDR3 in amino acids: CAIRTSGGAGETQYF. CDR3 coding DNA: TGTGCCATCCGGACTAGCGGGGGGGCGGGGGAGACCCAGTACTTC. This chain joins TRBV10-3 and TRBJ2-5; 15 positions match TRBD2. The CDR3 is made up of 15 amino acids. Germline CDR1 is ENHRY and CDR2 is SYGVKD. Trimming at V came to 8 bases and at J to 5 bases, leaving 6 bases not matched to a gene.

In its sample, this clonotype was seen a few times. Its ends do not fully match the called genes, so a read error is possible. The rearrangement links TRBV5-1 to TRBJ1-6; possibly TRBD1 for D (5 bases). Per the germline V gene, CDR1 is SGHRS and CDR2 is YFSETQ. This CDR3 has 14 residues. CDR3: CASRRDSDNSPLHF. The CDR3 nucleotides are TGCGCCAGCAGAAGGGACTCCGATAATTCACCCCTCCACTTT.

This clonotype was counted between two and nine times. The rearrangement links TRBV6-1 to TRBJ2-1; TRBD2 aligns across 10 bases. CDR3 length equals 15 residues. V lost 10 bases to trimming and J lost 7 bases; unmatched junction nucleotides: 13. The germline CDR1 and CDR2 sequences are MNHNS and SASEGT. CDR3 amino acids: CATRASGGSWNEQFF. DNA for the CDR3: TGTGCCACCCGGGCTAGCGGGGGTTCGTGGAATGAGCAGTTCTTC.

This clonotype showed up many times. The chain joins TRBV7-9 to TRBJ1-4; D is uncertain. Trimming removed 5 bases at V and 0 bases at J, with 13 bases between. Per the germline V gene, CDR1 is SEHNR and CDR2 is FQNEAQ (reference sequence). The length of the CDR3 is 16 residues. The CDR3 region is CASSARGGSTNEKLFF. CDR3 sequence (DNA): TGTGCCAGCAGCGCCAGAGGCGGATCAACTAATGAAAAACTGTTTTTT.

This clonotype came up a few times. V is TRBV5-1 and J is TRBJ1-1; D not resolved. Trimming removed 0 bases at V and 3 bases at J, with 9 bases between. CDR3 length: 14 residues. In germline, CDR1 is SGHRS, CDR2 YFSETQ. CDR3 bases: TGCGCCAGCAGCTTGGATTCCGAGTACACTGAAGCTTTCTTT. It encodes CASSLDSEYTEAFF.